This T cell receptor (beta chain) stems from a study of blood T cell repertoires in COVID-19. Study at large: The cDNA or gDNA used as material had been derived from T cells, B-cell-depleted T cells, or PBMCs.

Living in 25 or so US areas, the participants were between roughly 18 and 90 years of age. In assigning cohorts, the study relied on participant-reported clinical history. The CDR3 runs to 14 residues. V trimming: 8 bases; J trimming: 7 bases; junction bases outside the gene matches: 5. CDR1 and CDR2 (germline): MNHEY, SVGAGI. Methods used by the authors: Amplification of reference gene primers provided the estimated nucleated cell counts. This table comes from immunoSEQ multiplex PCR, and its TCRdb copy is limited to in-frame clones, with some not included. D and trimming were read from the DNA, whereas the V and J calls and clone size are those reported in that table. The sample yields under 200,000 clones, 86% seen once.

This sequence was found in a middle-aged man with acute COVID-19. What was sequenced was PBMCs or T cells enriched from blood (not recorded which). The rearrangement links TRBV6-5 to TRBJ2-2, with 12 bases matching TRBD2. Here the CDR3 reads CASRGLAGRGELFF. CDR3 nucleotide sequence: TGTGCCAGCCGCGGACTAGCGGGACGCGGGGAGCTGTTTTTT.